This T cell receptor (beta chain) was sequenced in a study of vaccination effects on CD4 cells after COVID-19. Study as a whole: Researchers reported culturing 2 million to 2.5 million PBMC in each well, adding 10 IU/ml IL-2 and about 10 ug/ml peptides. Whole-study findings and limits: The study found that post-vaccine spike-reactive clones in convalescents were mainly new vaccine-induced clones.

J gave up 3 bases and V 0 bases, and 8 bases lay outside the gene matches. The CDR3 consists of 17 residues. Germline V gene data show CDR1 as MGHRA and CDR2 as YSYEKL. The table came from immunoSEQ multiplex PCR; TCRdb's copy has only in-frame clones and leaves some out. The data show around 50,000 clones, with about 75% seen just once and approximately 10% held by the top ten. The culture ran for 10 days before CD4+ T cells were isolated. Cultures received IL-2 medium that replaced half the medium on days 3 and 7. A remark on this clone: Its antigen is unidentified.

The TCR originated in a human donor who had a prior SARS-CoV-2 infection. The rearrangement joins TRBV4-1 to TRBJ2-1; the match to TRBD1 covers 7 bases. This specimen was CD4+ T cells from PBMCs cultured without peptide, taken before COVID-19 vaccination. CDR3 residues: CASSQEGGLSGYNEQFF. In nucleotides, the CDR3 is TGCGCCAGCAGCCAAGAAGGGGGCCTATCAGGCTACAATGAGCAGTTCTTC.